This T cell receptor (beta chain) was captured by sequencing in a study of Graves' ophthalmopathy and Graves' hyperthyroidism. Looking at the study overall: Where ophthalmopathy was absent within 18 months of follow-up, hyperthyroidism was stable. Whole-study results and caveats: A model of 13 signatures distinguished ophthalmopathy from stable hyperthyroidism at under 90% sensitivity and roughly 82% specificity.

Newly diagnosed hyperthyroidism donors, aged 18 to 65, duration under 2 months. Uncontrolled infections, pregnancy, lactation or other autoimmune diseases led to patient exclusion. RNA served as the template for amplifying TCR beta CDR3 regions. The authors performed first-round RT-PCR with HTBI primers and then a second-round multiplex PCR. TCRdb ran MiXCR on the multiplex PCR reads and lists one entry per CDR3 protein. The sample consists of over a million distinct CDR3 sequences, 35% to 40% of them appearing once. Worth noting for this clonotype: The antigen remains unidentified.

What was sequenced was peripheral blood or thyroid tissue (not recorded which). This clonotype was sampled from an adult man with Graves' hyperthyroidism.

The CDR3 loop reads CAILSSGVEKLFF. The CDR3 coding sequence is TGTGCCATTCTTTCGTCGGGGGTGGAAAAACTGTTTTTT. The V and J genes are TRBV10-3 and TRBJ1-4; tentatively, D is TRBD1 (5 bases). Trimming removed 9 bases at V and 8 bases at J, with 16 bases between. Germline V gene sequence: CDR1 ENHRY, CDR2 SYGVKD. The CDR3 loop spans 13 amino acids.